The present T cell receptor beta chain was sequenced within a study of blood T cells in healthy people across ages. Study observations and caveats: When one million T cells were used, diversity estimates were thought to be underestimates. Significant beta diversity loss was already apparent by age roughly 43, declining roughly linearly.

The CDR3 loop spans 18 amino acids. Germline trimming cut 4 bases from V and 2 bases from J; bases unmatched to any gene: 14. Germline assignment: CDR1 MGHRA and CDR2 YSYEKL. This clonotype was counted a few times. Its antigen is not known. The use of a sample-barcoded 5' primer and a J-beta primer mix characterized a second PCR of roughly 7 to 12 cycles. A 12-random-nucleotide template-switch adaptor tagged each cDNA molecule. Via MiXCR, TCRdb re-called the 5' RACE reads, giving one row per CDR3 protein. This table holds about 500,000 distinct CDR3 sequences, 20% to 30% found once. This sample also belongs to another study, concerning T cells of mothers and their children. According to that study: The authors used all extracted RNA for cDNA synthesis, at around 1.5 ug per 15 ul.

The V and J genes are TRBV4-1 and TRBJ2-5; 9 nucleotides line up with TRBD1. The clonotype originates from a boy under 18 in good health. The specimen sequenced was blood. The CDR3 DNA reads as TGCGCCAGCAGCCCCAACAACCTGGGACAGGGCTTTCAAGAGACCCAGTACTTC. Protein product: CASSPNNLGQGFQETQYF.